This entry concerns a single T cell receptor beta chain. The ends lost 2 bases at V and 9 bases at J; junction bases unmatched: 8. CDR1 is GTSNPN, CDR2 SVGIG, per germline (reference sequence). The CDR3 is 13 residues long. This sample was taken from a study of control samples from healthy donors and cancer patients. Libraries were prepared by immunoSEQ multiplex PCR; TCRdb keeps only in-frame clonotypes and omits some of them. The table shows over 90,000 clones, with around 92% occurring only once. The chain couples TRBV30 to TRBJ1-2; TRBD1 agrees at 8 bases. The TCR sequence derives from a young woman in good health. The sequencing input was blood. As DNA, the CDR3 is TGTGCCTGGAGTCTACAGGGGGGAAGGCGCTACACCTTC. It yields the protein CAWSLQGGRRYTF.